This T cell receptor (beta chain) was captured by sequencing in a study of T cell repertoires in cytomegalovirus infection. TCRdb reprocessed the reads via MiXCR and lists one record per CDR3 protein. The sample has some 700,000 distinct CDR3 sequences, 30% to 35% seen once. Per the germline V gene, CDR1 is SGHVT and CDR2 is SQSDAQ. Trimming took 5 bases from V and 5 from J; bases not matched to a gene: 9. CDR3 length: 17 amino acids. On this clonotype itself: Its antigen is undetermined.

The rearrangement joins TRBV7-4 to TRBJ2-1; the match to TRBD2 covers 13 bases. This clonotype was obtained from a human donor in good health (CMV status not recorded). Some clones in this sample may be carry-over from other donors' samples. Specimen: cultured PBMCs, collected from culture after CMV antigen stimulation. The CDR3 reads CASSQNRLAGGDNEQFF. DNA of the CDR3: TGTGCCAGCAGCCAAAATCGACTAGCGGGGGGTGACAATGAGCAGTTCTTC.